This is a list of T cell receptor beta chains from one sample in a study of blood T cell repertoires in COVID-19. Measured with immunoSEQ multiplex PCR; TCRdb has only the in-frame clones, and not every one. The sample records 100,000 to 110,000 clones, more than 65% being singletons. Sequencing was done on a sample of peripheral blood. The receptors come from a man between 65 and 79 years old with active or convalescent COVID-19. CDR3s include the opening cysteine and the closing phenylalanine or tryptophan. D genes are given only for firm matches. Size tells how often a clone was seen (once, few, many) or the class of an expanded clone, and some rows leave it out.

TRBJ1-1	TRBV12-3/TRBV12-4	.	TRBD1	CASSLTGPEAFF	TGTGCCAGCAGTTTGACAGGGCCTGAAGCTTTCTTT
TRBJ2-7	TRBV29-1	.	TRBD2	CSAGIGLAAGEQYF	TGCAGCGCCGGCATTGGACTAGCAGCGGGCGAGCAGTACTTC
TRBJ1-1	TRBV5-1	.	.	CASSLSMGPYTEAFF	TGCGCCAGCAGCCTATCGATGGGGCCATACACTGAAGCTTTCTTT
TRBJ2-7	TRBV6-1	.	.	CASSEAPGEQYF	TGTGCCAGCAGTGAAGCACCGGGTGAGCAGTACTTC
TRBJ2-7	TRBV10-3	.	TRBD2	CAISVSSGGPYEQYF	TGTGCCATCAGTGTTTCGAGCGGGGGACCGTACGAGCAGTACTTC
TRBJ2-7	TRBV6-1	once	TRBD2	CASSDPLAGVVF	TGTGCCAGCAGTGACCCTCTAGCGGGAGTGGTCTTC
TRBJ1-5	TRBV28	once	.	CASTPSLYQPQHF	TGTGCCAGCACCCCCTCCCTATATCAGCCCCAGCATTTT
TRBJ1-1	TRBV28	.	TRBD1	CASSPRTGMNTEAFF	TGTGCCAGCAGTCCTAGGACAGGGATGAACACTGAAGCTTTCTTT
TRBJ2-2	TRBV7-2	.	TRBD1	CASSSGQGSAGELFF	TGTGCCAGCAGCTCCGGACAGGGTTCGGCCGGGGAGCTGTTTTTT
TRBJ2-5	TRBV6-6	.	TRBD2	CASTPGTSEQETQYF	TGTGCCAGCACACCCGGGACTAGCGAACAAGAGACCCAGTACTTC
TRBJ2-7	TRBV7-2	.	TRBD1	CASSNRDRGRWEQYF	TGTGCCAGCAGCAACCGGGACAGGGGGCGCTGGGAGCAGTACTTC
TRBJ2-5	TRBV7-9	.	.	CASSPQRTVIETQYF	TGTGCCAGCAGCCCCCAAAGGACAGTAATAGAGACCCAGTACTTC
TRBJ2-5	TRBV5-1	.	TRBD2	CASSGASGRVQTQYF	TGCGCCAGCAGCGGGGCTAGCGGGCGGGTCCAGACCCAGTACTTC
TRBJ1-3	TRBV7-2	.	TRBD1	CASSLGDRGYTIYF	TGTGCCAGCAGCTTAGGGGACAGGGGTTACACCATATATTTT
TRBJ1-4	TRBV10-3	.	.	CAISESEGFNEKLFF	TGTGCCATCAGTGAGTCGGAGGGCTTTAATGAAAAACTGTTTTTT
TRBJ2-1	TRBV19	.	.	CASSERRKLAVEQFF	TGTGCCAGTAGTGAAAGACGAAAACTAGCTGTTGAGCAGTTCTTC
TRBJ2-7	TRBV5-1	.	.	CASSPAGLYEQYF	TGCGCCAGCAGCCCGGCGGGGCTCTACGAGCAGTACTTC